This T cell receptor beta chain was identified in a study of cytomegalovirus exposure and HLA in healthy donors. In the PCR, 60 Vbeta and 13 Jbeta primers were used. Produced via immunoSEQ multiplex PCR; TCRdb's table is partial and in-frame only. Here the sample spans 75,000 to 90,000 clones, under 85% being singletons. The J segment lost 2 bases and the V segment lost 3 bases, leaving 4 bases of the junction unmatched. Germline V lookup: CDR1 SNHLY, CDR2 FYNNEI. The CDR3 is made up of 15 amino acids. The chain joins TRBV2 to TRBJ2-3; the match to TRBD2 covers 8 bases. Sequencing used PBMCs. The sequence was collected from a woman aged 35 to 49 in good health and CMV-seropositive. CDR3: CASSDLAGTTDTQYF. DNA of the CDR3: TGTGCCAGCAGTGACTTAGCGGGGACCACAGATACGCAGTATTTT.